Each of the 23 T cell receptor beta chains below was sequenced from the same sample in a study of T cells expressing NK-cell markers. TCRdb reprocessed the 5' RACE reads and keeps a single row for each CDR3 protein, giving no DNA. This repertoire includes about 160,000 distinct CDR3 sequences. Sequencing input: blood T cells: a sorted CD56 or NKG2C T cell subset, CD4+ or CD8+ T cells, or bulk PBMC T cells (not recorded which). The receptor source for this set is a man aged 18-70 years in good health.

This chain joins TRBV12-3 or TRBV12-4 and TRBJ1-2; TCRdb names TRBD1, which stays unverified in the absence of DNA. The CDR3 loop spans 16 amino acids. The CDR3 loop is CASSHPGPPTNYGYTF.

This rearrangement joins TRBV7-8 to TRBJ2-1; as DNA is missing, the TRBD1 call by TCRdb cannot be tested. This CDR3 spans 16 amino acids. Germline CDR1 is SGHVS and CDR2 is FQNEAQ. The CDR3 region is CASSSPVAGDNNEQFF.

The V call is TRBV11-2, the J call TRBJ2-1; TCRdb gives TRBD2 as the D gene, but with no DNA this cannot be confirmed. Germline V lookup: CDR1 SGHAT, CDR2 FQNNGV. The CDR3 runs to 15 residues. CDR3 region: CASSLDGGLWNEQFF.

This chain joins TRBV30 and TRBJ2-3; the D gene TCRdb calls, TRBD1, cannot be checked with no DNA. The CDR3 contains 15 residues. Germline loops: CDR1 GTSNPN, CDR2 SVGIG (reference sequence). The CDR3 protein is CAWFPPGLAADTQYF.

The chain uses TRBV6-5 and TRBJ2-5; TCRdb reports TRBD1, a call that lacks DNA to check it against. CDR1 is MNHEY, CDR2 SVGAGI, per germline. This CDR3 is built from 18 residues. CDR3 protein: CASSYAPTGTGYTGTQYF.

The chain is built from TRBV6-5 and TRBJ2-1; TCRdb selects TRBD2, and the lack of DNA leaves this call unchecked. This CDR3 spans 15 amino acids. Germline V CDR1 and CDR2: MNHEY, SVGAGI. The CDR3 loop is CASSYSGGRGNEQFF.

The chain carries TRBV7-8 and TRBJ2-7; with no DNA, the TCRdb D assignment of TRBD1 cannot be verified. Germline assignment: CDR1 SGHVS and CDR2 FQNEAQ. This CDR3 region has 12 residues. This CDR3 is CASSGLSDEQYF.

The chain recombines TRBV5-6 with TRBJ2-3; as DNA is missing, the TRBD1 call by TCRdb cannot be tested. The CDR3 spans 15 residues. Germline lookup yields CDR1 SGHDT and CDR2 YYEEEE. The CDR3 protein is CASSLGGDAADTQYF.

The chain recombines TRBV7-8 with TRBJ2-2; the D call from TCRdb, TRBD1, cannot be confirmed without DNA. CDR1 and CDR2 (germline): SGHVS, FQNEAQ. This CDR3 spans 16 amino acids. CDR3 sequence reads: CASSLSGGANTGELFF.

CDR3 residues: CASSSSGGETQYF. This chain links TRBV6-6 with TRBJ2-5; no DNA is available, so the TRBD2 call from TCRdb remains unchecked. Germline CDR1 and CDR2: MNHNY and SVGAGI (reference sequence). The length of the CDR3 is 13 residues.

The rearrangement joins TRBV6-1 to TRBJ2-5. The CDR3 loop spans 15 amino acids. The germline gives CDR1 MNHNS, CDR2 SASEGT. The CDR3 is CASSEAAGDQETQYF.

The CDR3 protein is CASSSLRTGFYDEQYF. This chain joins TRBV7-9 and TRBJ2-7; TCRdb proposes TRBD1, but this gene call is untestable without DNA. The CDR3 sequence is 16 residues long. Germline CDR1 and CDR2: SEHNR and FQNEAQ (reference sequence).

This chain connects TRBV27 to TRBJ2-1; TCRdb lists TRBD1, though no DNA is available to test this call. Germline V gene data show CDR1 as MNHEY and CDR2 as SMNVEV (reference sequence). This CDR3 is 15 amino acids long. CDR3 sequence: CASSFRGGAYNEQFF.

This CDR3 is CASSYGLAGALLDEQYF. The chain joins TRBV7-9 to TRBJ2-7; absent DNA, TCRdb's TRBD2 call cannot be checked. From germline, CDR1 is SEHNR and CDR2 FQNEAQ (reference sequence). The CDR3 is made up of 17 amino acids. Looking up the rest from reference TRBV7-9 and TRBJ2-7 gives the full variable domain: DTGVSQNPRHKITKRGQNVTFRCDPISEHNRLYWYRQTLGQGPEFLTYFQNEAQLEKSRLLSDRFSAERPKGSFSTLEIQRTEQGDSAMYLCASSYGLAGALLDEQYFGPGTRLTVT.

The rearrangement links TRBV7-9 to TRBJ1-5; as DNA is missing, the TRBD1 call by TCRdb cannot be tested. Per the germline V gene, CDR1 is SEHNR and CDR2 is FQNEAQ (reference sequence). CDR3 length: 15 residues. The CDR3 protein is CASSADRGLDQPQHF.

The chain is built from TRBV7-8 and TRBJ1-2; the TCRdb D gene call, TRBD1, has no DNA to confirm it. Germline-derived CDR1 and CDR2 are SGHVS and FQNEAQ. The CDR3 spans 14 residues. CDR3 sequence: CASSSGQAPYGYTF. Together with reference TRBV7-8 and TRBJ1-2, the CDR3 gives the full variable domain: GAGVSQSPRYKVAKRGQDVALRCDPISGHVSLFWYQQALGQGPEFLTYFQNEAQLDKSGLPSDRFFAERPEGSVSTLKIQRTQQEDSAVYLCASSSGQAPYGYTFGSGTRLTVV.

The chain carries TRBV4-1 and TRBJ1-1; with no DNA, the TCRdb D assignment of TRBD1 cannot be verified. Germline assignment: CDR1 MGHRA and CDR2 YSYEKL. The CDR3 is made up of 12 amino acids. The CDR3 here is CASSHDAPGAFF.

The genes are TRBV7-9 and TRBJ1-6; no DNA is available, so the TRBD1 call from TCRdb remains unchecked. Germline CDR1 reads SEHNR; CDR2 reads FQNEAQ (reference sequence). The CDR3 runs to 15 residues. CDR3 residues: CASSAGQGGNSPLHF.

The gene calls are TRBV12-3 or TRBV12-4 and TRBJ1-1; TCRdb names TRBD1, which stays unverified in the absence of DNA. There are 11 residues in the CDR3. CDR3: CASSPGSLAFF.

This chain uses TRBV4-1 with TRBJ2-7. This CDR3 has 14 residues. Germline V lookup: CDR1 MGHRA, CDR2 YSYEKL. This CDR3 reads CASSQVQVSYEQYF.

The chain couples TRBV10-3 to TRBJ1-1. From germline, CDR1 is ENHRY and CDR2 SYGVKD. This CDR3 has 11 amino acids. CDR3 sequence reads: CAISEGTEAFF.

The chain couples TRBV6-2 or TRBV6-3 to TRBJ2-1. This CDR3 spans 14 amino acids. Germline CDR1 MNHEY, CDR2 SVGEGT. CDR3 protein: CASSYIGRDNEQFF.

This chain connects TRBV11-1 to TRBJ2-5; as DNA is missing, the TRBD1 call by TCRdb cannot be tested. This CDR3 spans 18 amino acids. Germline V gene sequence: CDR1 SGHAT, CDR2 FQDESV (reference sequence). Here the CDR3 reads CASSLTGDSFPGEETQYF.